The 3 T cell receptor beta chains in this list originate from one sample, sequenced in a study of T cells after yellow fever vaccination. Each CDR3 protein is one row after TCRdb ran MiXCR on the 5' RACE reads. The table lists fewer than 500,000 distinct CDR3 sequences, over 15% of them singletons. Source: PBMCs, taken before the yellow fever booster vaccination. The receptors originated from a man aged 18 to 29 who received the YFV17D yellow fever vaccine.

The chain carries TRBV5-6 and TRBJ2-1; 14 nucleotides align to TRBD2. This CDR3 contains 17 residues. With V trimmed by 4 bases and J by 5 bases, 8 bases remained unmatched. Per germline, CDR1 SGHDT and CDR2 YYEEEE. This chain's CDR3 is CASSDGTSGGLDNEQFF. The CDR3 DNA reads TGTGCCAGCAGCGACGGGACTAGCGGGGGCCTTGACAATGAGCAGTTCTTC.

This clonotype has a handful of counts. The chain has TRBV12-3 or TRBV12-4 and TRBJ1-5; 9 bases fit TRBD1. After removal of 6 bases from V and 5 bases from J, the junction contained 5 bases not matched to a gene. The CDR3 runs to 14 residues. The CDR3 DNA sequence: TGTGCCAGCAGACGGGGACAGGGATATCAGCCCCAGCATTTT. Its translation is CASRRGQGYQPQHF.

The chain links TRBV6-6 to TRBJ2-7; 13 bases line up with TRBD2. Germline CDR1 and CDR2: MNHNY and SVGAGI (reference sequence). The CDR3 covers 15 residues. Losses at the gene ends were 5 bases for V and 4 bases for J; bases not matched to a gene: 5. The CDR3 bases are TGTGCCAGCAGTCGACTAGCGGGGGGCTATTACGAGCAGTACTTC. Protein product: CASSRLAGGYYEQYF.